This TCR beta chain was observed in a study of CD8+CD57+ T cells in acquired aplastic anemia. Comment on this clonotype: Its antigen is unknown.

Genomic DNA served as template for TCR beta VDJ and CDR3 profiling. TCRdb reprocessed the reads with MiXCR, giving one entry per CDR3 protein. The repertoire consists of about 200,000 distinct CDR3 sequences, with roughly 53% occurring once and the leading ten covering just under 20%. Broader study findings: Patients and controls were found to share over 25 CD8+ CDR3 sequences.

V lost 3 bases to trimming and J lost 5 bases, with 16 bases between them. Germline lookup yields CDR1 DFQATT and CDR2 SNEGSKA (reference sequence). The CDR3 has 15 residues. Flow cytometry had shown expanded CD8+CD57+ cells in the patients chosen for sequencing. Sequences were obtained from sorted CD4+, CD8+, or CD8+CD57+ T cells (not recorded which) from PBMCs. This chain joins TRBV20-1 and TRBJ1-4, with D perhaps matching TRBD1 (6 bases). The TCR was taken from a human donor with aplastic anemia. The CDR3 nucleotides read TGCAGTGCTAGTAGCGGGGGGGCCAGCAATGAAAAACTGTTTTTT. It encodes CSASSGGASNEKLFF.